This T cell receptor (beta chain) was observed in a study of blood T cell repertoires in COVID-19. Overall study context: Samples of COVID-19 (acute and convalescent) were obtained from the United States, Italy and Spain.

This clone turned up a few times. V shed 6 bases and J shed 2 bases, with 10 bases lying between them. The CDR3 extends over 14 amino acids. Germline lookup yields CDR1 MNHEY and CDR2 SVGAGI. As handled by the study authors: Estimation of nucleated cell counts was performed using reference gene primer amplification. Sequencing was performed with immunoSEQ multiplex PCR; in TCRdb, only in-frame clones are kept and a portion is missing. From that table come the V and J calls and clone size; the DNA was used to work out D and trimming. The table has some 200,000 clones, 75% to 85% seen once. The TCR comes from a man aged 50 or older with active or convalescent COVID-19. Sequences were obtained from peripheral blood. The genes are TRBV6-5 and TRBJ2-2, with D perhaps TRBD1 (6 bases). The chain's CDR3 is CASRTDRNTGELFF. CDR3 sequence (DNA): TGTGCCAGCAGGACGGACAGAAACACCGGGGAGCTGTTTTTT.